This TCR beta chain was sequenced during a study of blood T cell repertoires in COVID-19. Study-level background: Samples of COVID-19 (acute and convalescent) were obtained from the United States, Italy and Spain. From T cells, B-cell-depleted T cells, or PBMCs came the material, which was cDNA or gDNA.

V gave up 4 bases and J gave up 1 base, with 13 bases separating them. CDR3 length: 15 amino acids. Germline-derived CDR1 and CDR2 are SGHTA and FQGNSA. Here immunoSEQ multiplex PCR was the method, and the copy in TCRdb shows in-frame clones only, minus some. Among roughly 40,000 clones listed, around 85% were seen once. Input material: peripheral blood. The TCR originated in a woman of 80 years or more with acute or convalescent COVID-19. This chain uses TRBV7-2 with TRBJ1-1; tentative D call: TRBD1 (6 bases). The CDR3 reads CASSSKTGGNTEAFF. CDR3 DNA sequence: TGTGCCAGCAGCTCAAAGACAGGAGGGAACACTGAAGCTTTCTTT.